These T cell receptor beta chains were read from a single sample in a study of blood T cells in healthy people across ages. Each CDR3 protein is one row after TCRdb ran MiXCR on the 5' RACE reads. The sample has about 780,000 distinct CDR3 sequences; about 42% are singletons. The sample taken for sequencing was blood. The receptors here all came from a man of 80 years or more in good health. The CDR3 runs from the conserved cysteine through the conserved F or W. D genes are given only for firm matches. The listing skips clone size in some rows; elsewhere it reads once, few, many or a size class.

15	TRBV20-1	-	TRBJ2-5	-	TGCAGTGCTAGAGCTCTCGGGGGCTACCAAGAGACCCAGTACTTC	CSARALGGYQETQYF
15	TRBV15	TRBD2	TRBJ2-5	-	TGTGCCACCAGCAGAGGAGCGGGAGGTGGAGAGACCCAGTACTTC	CATSRGAGGGETQYF
12	TRBV12-3/TRBV12-4	-	TRBJ1-2	-	TGTGCCAGCAGTTTATCGGTTGATGGCTACACCTTC	CASSLSVDGYTF
17	TRBV5-1	TRBD2	TRBJ2-1	-	TGCACCAGCAGCTTGGCGGAGGGGACTAGTAATTACAATGAGCAGTTCTTC	CTSSLAEGTSNYNEQFF
15	TRBV24-1	-	TRBJ2-7	-	TGTGCCACCAGTGAACCTAGCGATTACTACAATGAGCAGTACTTC	CATSEPSDYYNEQYF
16	TRBV20-1	TRBD2	TRBJ2-7	few	TGCAGTGCTAAAAGCTTCAGACTAGCGGGAGGAGACGAGCAGTACTTC	CSAKSFRLAGGDEQYF
15	TRBV6-1	-	TRBJ2-5	-	TGTGCCAGCAGTGAGTACGGCGGGAAACAAGAGACCCAGTACTTC	CASSEYGGKQETQYF
14	TRBV4-3	-	TRBJ2-2	-	TGCGCCAGCAGCCAAGACCCGGGGTCCGGGGAGCTGTTTTTT	CASSQDPGSGELFF
14	TRBV12-3/TRBV12-4	-	TRBJ2-3	-	TGTGCCAGCGGACTAAGCGGATACACAGATACGCAGTATTTT	CASGLSGYTDTQYF
15	TRBV9	TRBD2	TRBJ2-1	-	TGTGCCAGCAGCGCCGTCCTCTCGGGAGGTTCTGAGCAGTTCTTC	CASSAVLSGGSEQFF
15	TRBV7-2	TRBD2	TRBJ2-1	once	TGTGCCAGTAGCCCAGCGGGAGGCAGCCACAATGAGCAGTTCTTC	CASSPAGGSHNEQFF
12	TRBV14	-	TRBJ2-3	few	TGTGCCAGCAGCCATGGGGAAGATACGCAGTATTTT	CASSHGEDTQYF
13	TRBV4-3	-	TRBJ2-3	-	TGCGCCAGCAGCCAACAACGTTCAGATACGCAGTATTTT	CASSQQRSDTQYF
17	TRBV3-1	TRBD2	TRBJ2-1	-	TGTGCCAGCAGCCGACATCCGGGGGGGAGCTCCTACAATGAGCAGTTCTTC	CASSRHPGGSSYNEQFF
14	TRBV6-1	-	TRBJ1-4	-	TGTGCCAGCAGTGAAGCCCCCGCGAATGAAAAACTGTTTTTT	CASSEAPANEKLFF
16	TRBV29-1	-	TRBJ2-2	-	TGCAGCGCTAGGCCCGCCGGGACGGCGAACACCGGGGAGCTGTTTTTT	CSARPAGTANTGELFF
10	TRBV29-1	-	TRBJ2-1	many	TGCAGCGTTGCCTACAATGAGCAGTTCTTC	CSVAYNEQFF
12	TRBV18	-	TRBJ1-2	few	TGTGCCAGCTCCCCGATGAGGGATGGCTACACCTTC	CASSPMRDGYTF
14	TRBV20-1	TRBD1	TRBJ2-3	-	TGCAGTGCCAAAACAGGGGTAGGAGCAGATACGCAGTATTTT	CSAKTGVGADTQYF
15	TRBV6-1	TRBD1	TRBJ2-1	-	TGTGCCAGCAGGCCGGACAGGGGGCACTACAATGAGCAGTTCTTC	CASRPDRGHYNEQFF
15	TRBV20-1	TRBD2	TRBJ2-3	few	TGCAGTGCTCCATCGGGACTAGCGGGCACAGATACGCAGTATTTT	CSAPSGLAGTDTQYF
15	TRBV5-5	-	TRBJ2-7	few	TGTGCCAGCAGCTTAGGGAGAGGGTACTCCTACGAGCAGTACTTC	CASSLGRGYSYEQYF
14	TRBV25-1	-	TRBJ2-5	few	TGTGCCAGCAGGGAAGGTATTAGCGTAGAGACCCAGTACTTC	CASREGISVETQYF
15	TRBV7-2	TRBD2	TRBJ2-1	few	TGTGCCAGCAGCTTAGTAGCGGGAGGCGTCAATGAGCAGTTCTTC	CASSLVAGGVNEQFF
13	TRBV3-1	-	TRBJ2-1	few	TGTGCCAGCAGCCAAGTAATTCGGAGTGAGCAGTTCTTC	CASSQVIRSEQFF